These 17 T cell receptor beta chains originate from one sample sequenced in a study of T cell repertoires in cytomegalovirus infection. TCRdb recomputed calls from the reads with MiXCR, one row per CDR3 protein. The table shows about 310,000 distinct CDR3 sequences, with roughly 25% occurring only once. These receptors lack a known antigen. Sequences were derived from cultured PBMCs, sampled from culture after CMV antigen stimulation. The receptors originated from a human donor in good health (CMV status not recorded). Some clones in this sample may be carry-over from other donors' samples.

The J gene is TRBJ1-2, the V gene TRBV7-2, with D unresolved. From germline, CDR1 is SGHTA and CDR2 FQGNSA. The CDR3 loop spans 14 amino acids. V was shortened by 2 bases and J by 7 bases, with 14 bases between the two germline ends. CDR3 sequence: CASSLSPAGGGYTF. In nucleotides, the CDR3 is TGTGCCAGCAGCTTATCCCCTGCGGGAGGTGGCTACACCTTC. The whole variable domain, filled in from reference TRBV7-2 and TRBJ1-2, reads GAGVSQSPSNKVTEKGKDVELRCDPISGHTALYWYRQSLGQGLEFLIYFQGNSAPDKSGLPSDRFSAERTGGSVSTLTIQRTQQEDSAVYLCASSLSPAGGGYTFGSGTRLTVV.

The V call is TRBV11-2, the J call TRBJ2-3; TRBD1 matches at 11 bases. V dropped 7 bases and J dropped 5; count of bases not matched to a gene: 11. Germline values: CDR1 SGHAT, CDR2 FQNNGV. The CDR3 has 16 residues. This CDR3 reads CASTFLPGQGVDTQYF. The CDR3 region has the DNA TGTGCCAGCACCTTCCTACCGGGACAGGGGGTAGATACGCAGTATTTT.

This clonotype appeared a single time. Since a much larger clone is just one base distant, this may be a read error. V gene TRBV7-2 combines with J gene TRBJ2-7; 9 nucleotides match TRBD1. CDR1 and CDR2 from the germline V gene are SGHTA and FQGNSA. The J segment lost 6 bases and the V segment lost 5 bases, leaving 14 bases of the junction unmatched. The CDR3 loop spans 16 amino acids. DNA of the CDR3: TGTGCCAGCAGCCCCGGGGGACAGGGCCCGCTTTCCGAGCAGTACGTC. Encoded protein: CASSPGGQGPLSEQYV.

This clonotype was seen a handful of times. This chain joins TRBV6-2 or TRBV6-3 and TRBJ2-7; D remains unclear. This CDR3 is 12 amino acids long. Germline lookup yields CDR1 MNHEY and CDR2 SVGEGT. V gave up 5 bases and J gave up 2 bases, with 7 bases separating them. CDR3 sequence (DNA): TGTGCCAGCAGTGGATCTACCTACGAGCAGTACGTC. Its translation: CASSGSTYEQYV.

CDR3 nucleotide sequence: TGTGCCAGTAGTTCCGGGACAGGCAACTCCTACGAGCAGTACTTC. Translating gives CASSSGTGNSYEQYF. This chain uses TRBV19 with TRBJ2-7; TRBD1 matches 8 bases. The germline CDR1 and CDR2 sequences are LNHDA and SQIVND (reference sequence). The CDR3 runs to 15 residues. V trimming: 5 bases; J trimming: 0 bases; junction bases outside the gene matches: 6.

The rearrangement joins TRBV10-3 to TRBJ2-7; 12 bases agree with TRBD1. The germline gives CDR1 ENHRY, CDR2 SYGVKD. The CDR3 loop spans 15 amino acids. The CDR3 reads CAISEGTGGSYEQCV. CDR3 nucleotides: TGTGCCATCAGTGAAGGGACAGGGGGCTCCTACGAGCAGTGCGTC.

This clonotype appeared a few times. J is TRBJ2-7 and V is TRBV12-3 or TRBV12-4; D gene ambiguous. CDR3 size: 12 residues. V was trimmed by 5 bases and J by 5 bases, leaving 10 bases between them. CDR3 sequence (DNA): TGTGCCAGCAGTCAGCGAGCCCACGAGCAGTACTTC. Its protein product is CASSQRAHEQYF.

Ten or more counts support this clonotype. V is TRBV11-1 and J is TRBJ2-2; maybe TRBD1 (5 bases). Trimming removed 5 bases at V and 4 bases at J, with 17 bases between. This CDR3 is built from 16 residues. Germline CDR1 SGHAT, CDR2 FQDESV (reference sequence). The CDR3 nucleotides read TGTGCCAGCAGCCCAAGGCCCCAGGGAAGCACCGGGGAGCTGTTTTTT. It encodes CASSPRPQGSTGELFF.

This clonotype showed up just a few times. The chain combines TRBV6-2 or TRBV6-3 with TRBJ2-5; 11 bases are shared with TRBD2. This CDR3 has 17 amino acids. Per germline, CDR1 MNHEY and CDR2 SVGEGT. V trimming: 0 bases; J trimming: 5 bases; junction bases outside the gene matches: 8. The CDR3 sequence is CASSYSLAGGKRETQYF. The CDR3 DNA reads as TGTGCCAGCAGTTACTCGTTAGCGGGAGGGAAAAGGGAGACCCAGTACTTC.

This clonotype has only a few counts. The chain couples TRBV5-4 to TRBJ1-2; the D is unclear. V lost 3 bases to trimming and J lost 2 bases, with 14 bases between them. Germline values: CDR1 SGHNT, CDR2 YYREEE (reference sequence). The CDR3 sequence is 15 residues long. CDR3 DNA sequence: TGTGCCAGCAGCTCCCGAGGTCCCGGGAACTATGGCTACACCTTC. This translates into CASSSRGPGNYGYTF.

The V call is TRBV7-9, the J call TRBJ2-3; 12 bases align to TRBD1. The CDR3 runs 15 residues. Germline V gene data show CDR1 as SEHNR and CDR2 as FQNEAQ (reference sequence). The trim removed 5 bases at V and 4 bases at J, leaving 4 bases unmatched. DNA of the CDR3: TGTGCCAGCAGCCCCGGGACAGGGGGCTCAGATACGCAGTATTTT. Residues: CASSPGTGGSDTQYF.

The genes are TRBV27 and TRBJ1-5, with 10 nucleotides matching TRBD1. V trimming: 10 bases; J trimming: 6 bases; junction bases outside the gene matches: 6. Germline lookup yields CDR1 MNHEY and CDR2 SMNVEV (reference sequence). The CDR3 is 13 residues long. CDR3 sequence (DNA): TGTGCCACGGCGGACAGGGGGGGTCAGCCCCAGCATTTT. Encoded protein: CATADRGGQPQHF.

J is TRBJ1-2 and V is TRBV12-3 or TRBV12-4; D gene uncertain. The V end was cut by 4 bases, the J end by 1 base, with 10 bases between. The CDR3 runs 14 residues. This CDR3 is CASSSRRLNYGYTF. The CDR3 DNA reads TGTGCCAGCAGTTCGAGACGGCTTAACTATGGCTACACCTTC.

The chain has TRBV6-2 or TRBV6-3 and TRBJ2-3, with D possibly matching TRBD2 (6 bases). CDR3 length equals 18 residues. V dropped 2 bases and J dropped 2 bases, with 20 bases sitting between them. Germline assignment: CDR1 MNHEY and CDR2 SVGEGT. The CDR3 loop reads CASSYSRSGGLPTDTQYF. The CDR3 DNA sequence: TGTGCCAGCAGTTACAGTCGTAGCGGCGGACTACCCACAGATACGCAGTATTTT.

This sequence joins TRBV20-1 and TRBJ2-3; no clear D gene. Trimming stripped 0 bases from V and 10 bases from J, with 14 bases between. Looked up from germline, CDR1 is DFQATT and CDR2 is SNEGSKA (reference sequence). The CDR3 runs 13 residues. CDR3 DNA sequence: TGCAGTGCTAGAGATTTGGGGAATAGGGCGCAGTATTTT. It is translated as CSARDLGNRAQYF.

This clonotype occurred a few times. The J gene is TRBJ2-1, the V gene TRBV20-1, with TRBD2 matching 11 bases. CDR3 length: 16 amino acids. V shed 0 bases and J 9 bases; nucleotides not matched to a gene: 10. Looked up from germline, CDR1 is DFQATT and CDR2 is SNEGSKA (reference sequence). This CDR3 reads CSARDRILAGEVEQFF. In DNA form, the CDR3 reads TGCAGTGCTAGAGATCGAATACTAGCGGGAGAGGTTGAGCAGTTCTTC.

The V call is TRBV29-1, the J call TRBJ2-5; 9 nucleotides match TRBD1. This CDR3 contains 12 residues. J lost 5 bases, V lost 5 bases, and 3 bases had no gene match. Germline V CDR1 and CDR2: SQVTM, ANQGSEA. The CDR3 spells CSVTGGMETQYF. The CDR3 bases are TGCAGCGTTACAGGGGGCATGGAGACCCAGTACTTC. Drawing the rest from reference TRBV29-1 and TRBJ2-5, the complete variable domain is SAVISQKPSRDICQRGTSLTIQCQVDSQVTMMFWYRQQPGQSLTLIATANQGSEATYESGFVIDKFPISRPNLTFSTLTVSNMSPEDSSIYLCSVTGGMETQYFGPGTRLLVL.